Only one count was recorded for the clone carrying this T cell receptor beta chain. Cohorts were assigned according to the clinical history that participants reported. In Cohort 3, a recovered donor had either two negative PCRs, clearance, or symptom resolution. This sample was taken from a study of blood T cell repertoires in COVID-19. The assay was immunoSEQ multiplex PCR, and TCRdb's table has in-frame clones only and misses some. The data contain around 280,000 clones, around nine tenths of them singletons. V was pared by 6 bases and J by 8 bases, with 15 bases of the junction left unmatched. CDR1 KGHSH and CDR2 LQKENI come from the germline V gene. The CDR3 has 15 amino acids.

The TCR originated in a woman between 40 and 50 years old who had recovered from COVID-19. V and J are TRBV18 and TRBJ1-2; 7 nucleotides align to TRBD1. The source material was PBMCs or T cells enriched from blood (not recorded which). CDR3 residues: CASSQLDRVSIGYTF. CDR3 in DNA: TGTGCCAGCTCCCAACTCGACAGGGTCTCTATCGGCTACACCTTC.